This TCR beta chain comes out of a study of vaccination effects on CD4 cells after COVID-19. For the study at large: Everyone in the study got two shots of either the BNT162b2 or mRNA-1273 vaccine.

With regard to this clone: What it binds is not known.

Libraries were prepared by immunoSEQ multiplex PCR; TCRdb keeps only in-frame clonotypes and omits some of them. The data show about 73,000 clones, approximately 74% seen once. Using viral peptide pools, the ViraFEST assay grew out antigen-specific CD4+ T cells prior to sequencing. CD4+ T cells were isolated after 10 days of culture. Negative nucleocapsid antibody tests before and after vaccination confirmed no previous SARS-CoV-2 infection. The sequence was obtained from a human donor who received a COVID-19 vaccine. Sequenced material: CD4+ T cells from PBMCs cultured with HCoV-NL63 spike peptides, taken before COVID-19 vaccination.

CDR3 protein: CATSSRDRDTQYF. For the CDR3, the DNA is TGTGCCACCAGCAGCCGGGACAGGGATACCCAGTACTTC. The gene calls are TRBV15 and TRBJ2-5; 9 nucleotides agree with TRBD1. From germline, CDR1 is LNHNV and CDR2 YYDKDF (reference sequence). Trimming cost V 3 bases and J 8 bases; bases outside gene matches: 4. This CDR3 has 13 residues.